Listed here are 25 T cell receptor beta chains from one sample, sequenced in a study of molecular identifiers for immune sequencing clone quantification. In TCRdb, the PCR reads were re-called with MiXCR into one record per CDR3 protein. The profile shows approximately 500,000 distinct CDR3 sequences, around 23% of them singletons. Sample: naive CD8+ T cells from blood, with Jurkat cell RNA spiked in. Subset noted: FACS-sorted CD8+CD4-CCR7+CD45RA+ naive T cells. These receptors originate from a human donor in good health. Some libraries in this study had Jurkat cell RNA spiked in.

A single count supports this clonotype. A much more abundant neighbour one base away suggests this may be a read error. This chain links TRBV20-1 with TRBJ2-3, with a tentative D call TRBD2 (7 bases). CDR3 length: 16 amino acids. Germline values: CDR1 DFQATT, CDR2 SNEGSKA (reference sequence). CDR3 residues: CSARAGGETSTATQYF. As DNA, the CDR3 is TGCAGTGCTAGAGCGGGGGGCGAAACTAGCACAGCTACGCAGTATTTT.

This chain uses TRBV7-9 with TRBJ1-2; unclear D gene. Germline V gives CDR1 SEHNR, CDR2 FQNEAQ (reference sequence). The CDR3 is made up of 15 amino acids. V was pared by 2 bases and J by 5 bases, with 15 bases between. The CDR3 region is CASSLLIGWEYGYTF. The CDR3 nucleotides are TGTGCCAGCAGCTTATTGATTGGATGGGAGTATGGCTACACCTTC.

Concerning this clonotype: Being one base from a much bigger clone, this may be a read error. V gene TRBV7-6 combines with J gene TRBJ2-7; 8 bases match TRBD2. Germline assignment: CDR1 SGHVS and CDR2 FNYEAQ. V was pared by 4 bases and J by 7 bases, with 9 bases of the junction left unmatched. This CDR3 is 14 amino acids long. CDR3 in DNA: TGTGCCAGCAGCTACGGACTAACGGGAGGGGAGCAGTACTTC. This sequence encodes CASSYGLTGGEQYF.

This clonotype has more than one count but fewer than ten. CDR3 in DNA: TGCAGCGTCATCACGGCTATGAGCTCTGGAAACACCATATATTTT. It yields the protein CSVITAMSSGNTIYF. The chain has TRBV29-1 and TRBJ1-3; D unresolved. CDR3 size: 15 residues. V lost 6 bases and J lost 0, with 15 bases in between. Per germline, CDR1 SQVTM and CDR2 ANQGSEA.

This chain links TRBV19 with TRBJ2-3; 10 bases align to TRBD2. This CDR3 contains 15 residues. Germline CDR1 and CDR2: LNHDA and SQIVND (reference sequence). V lost 7 bases, J lost 2 bases, and 6 bases stayed unmatched. CDR3 bases: TGTGCCAGTACCCCAGGACTAGCGGACACAGATACGCAGTATTTT. Its protein is CASTPGLADTDTQYF.

About this clonotype itself: This may be a read error: a much more frequent sequence differs by one nucleotide. This sequence joins TRBV24-1 and TRBJ2-2; a possible D gene is TRBD2 (5 bases). The CDR3 totals 14 residues. CDR1 and CDR2 (germline): KGHDR, SFDVKD. CDR3 in amino acids: CATSDTTWTGEPFF. CDR3 nucleotides: TGTGCCACCAGTGACACAACATGGACCGGGGAGCCGTTTTTT.

The V call is TRBV19, the J call TRBJ2-5, with D unresolved. This CDR3 has 11 residues. The ends were cut back, 5 bases at V and 3 bases at J, with 4 bases in the middle. The germline V gene has CDR1 LNHDA and CDR2 SQIVND (reference sequence). CDR3 amino acids: CASSLKETQYF. The CDR3 nucleotides are TGTGCCAGTAGTCTCAAAGAGACCCAGTACTTC.

The chain joins TRBV6-2 or TRBV6-3 to TRBJ1-1; D is undetermined. Germline loops: CDR1 MNHEY, CDR2 SVGEGT. V was trimmed by 1 base and J by 4 bases, leaving 4 bases between them. The CDR3 is 12 amino acids. The CDR3 DNA sequence: TGTGCCAGCAGTTACTGCGCCACTGAAGCTTTCTTT. Protein product: CASSYCATEAFF.

To note about this clonotype: One base away lies a much larger clone, so this may be a sequencing read error. This CDR3 is missing its conserved last phenylalanine or tryptophan, likely due to a read error. The chain uses TRBV12-3 or TRBV12-4 and TRBJ1-1; perhaps TRBD1 as D (5 bases). V lost 1 base and J 7 bases, leaving 10 bases between the germline ends. This CDR3 has 13 residues. This CDR3 reads CASSLGRGDEAFL. The DNA for the CDR3 is TGTGCCAGCAGTTTAGGAAGGGGCGATGAAGCTTTCTTG.

A few counts support this clonotype. The chain links TRBV4-1 to TRBJ2-7, with TRBD2 as a possible D gene (6 bases). This CDR3 is built from 14 residues. V shed 1 base and J shed 4 bases, with 11 bases lying between them. Germline V gives CDR1 MGHRA, CDR2 YSYEKL. CDR3 DNA sequence: TGCGCCAGCAGCCAAGCTCCGGGGGAATACGAGCAGTACTTC. Translated, it gives CASSQAPGEYEQYF.

The chain couples TRBV3-1 to TRBJ1-6; the D is unclear. This CDR3 contains 16 residues. CDR1 LGHDT and CDR2 YNNKEL come from the germline V gene (reference sequence). Trimming took 2 bases from V and 2 from J, leaving 10 bases between them. The chain's CDR3 is CASSQMRVTYNSPLHF. Here the CDR3 DNA reads TGTGCCAGCAGCCAAATGCGGGTTACCTATAATTCACCCCTCCACTTT.

Turning to this clonotype: Given a much more abundant clone one base away, this may be a read error. This chain joins TRBV20-1 and TRBJ1-6; no firm D call. V shed 7 bases and J shed 0 bases, with 16 bases lying between them. CDR3 length: 16 amino acids. Germline V gene lookup returns CDR1 DFQATT and CDR2 SNEGSKA (reference sequence). CDR3 sequence reads: CSGKGRMFSYNSPLHF. The CDR3 DNA reads as TGCAGTGGGAAGGGTCGGATGTTCTCCTATAATTCACCCCTCCACTTT.

J is TRBJ1-4 and V is TRBV5-6, with 7 bases aligning to TRBD1. This CDR3 has 16 amino acids. The V gene end was trimmed by 4 bases and the J gene end by 2 bases; junction bases not matched to a gene: 8. Germline lookup yields CDR1 SGHDT and CDR2 YYEEEE. CDR3 in amino acids: CASSADREETNEKLFF. The CDR3, as DNA: TGTGCCAGCAGCGCCGACAGGGAGGAGACTAATGAAAAACTGTTTTTT.

This chain links TRBV6-1 with TRBJ1-4, with no clear D. In germline, CDR1 is MNHNS, CDR2 SASEGT. The CDR3 spans 15 residues. V was pared by 3 bases and J by 7 bases, with 15 bases between. Written as DNA, the CDR3 is TGTGCCAGCAGTGACGGACCGTCCTTGCGTGAAAAACTGTTTTTT. It codes for CASSDGPSLREKLFF.

With regard to this clonotype: One base away lies a much larger clone, so this may be a sequencing read error. The chain uses TRBV2 and TRBJ2-3; D unclear. CDR3 length: 18 amino acids. V was cut by 2 bases and J by 0 bases, with 18 bases left in between. Germline-derived CDR1 and CDR2 are SNHLY and FYNNEI. The CDR3 sequence is CASSEFPSHSSSTDTQYF. The DNA of the CDR3 is TGTGCCAGCAGTGAATTCCCGTCCCACTCCTCTAGCACAGATACGCAGTATTTT.

This clonotype was seen only a few times. The gene calls are TRBV7-9 and TRBJ2-7; D uncertain. There are 14 residues in the CDR3. The germline gives CDR1 SEHNR, CDR2 FQNEAQ (reference sequence). V gave up 4 bases and J gave up 2 bases, with 12 bases separating them. The DNA for the CDR3 is TGTGCCAGCAGCTCCGGTCTCAGCGCCTACGAGCAGTACTTC. Translated, it gives CASSSGLSAYEQYF.

This clonotype occurred a few times. The chain has TRBV27 and TRBJ2-3; D is uncertain. Germline CDR1 is MNHEY and CDR2 is SMNVEV (reference sequence). Trimming removed 8 bases from V and 2 bases from J, with 17 bases in between. CDR3 length: 15 residues. The DNA for the CDR3 is TGTGCCAGCCACCCGTATGGGGTCGTCACAGATACGCAGTATTTT. It is translated as CASHPYGVVTDTQYF.

This clonotype was observed a handful of times. The gene calls are TRBV7-9 and TRBJ2-1; no clear D. The germline V and J ends were trimmed by 6 bases and 2 bases, with 14 bases remaining between them. Per the germline V gene, CDR1 is SEHNR and CDR2 is FQNEAQ (reference sequence). The CDR3 loop spans 15 amino acids. CDR3 in amino acids: CASSRSIGTYNEQFF. DNA of the CDR3: TGTGCCAGCAGTCGTAGCATTGGGACCTACAATGAGCAGTTCTTC.

The table lists this clonotype with many counts. This chain joins TRBV30 and TRBJ1-5; no firm D call. V lost 0 bases and J lost 4, with 7 bases in between. Germline values: CDR1 GTSNPN, CDR2 SVGIG (reference sequence). The CDR3 has 13 residues. The CDR3 DNA reads as TGTGCCTGGAGTGTATACGGAAATCAGCCCCAGCATTTT. Translated: CAWSVYGNQPQHF.

This clonotype was seen more than once but under ten times. The rearrangement uses TRBV9 and TRBJ2-1, with unresolved D. The CDR3 runs to 12 residues. V dropped 4 bases and J dropped 8 bases, with 10 bases sitting between them. Germline V gene data show CDR1 as SGDLS and CDR2 as YYNGEE. The CDR3 sequence is CASSYNTDEQFF. The CDR3 DNA reads as TGTGCCAGCAGCTATAACACGGATGAGCAGTTCTTC.

As concerns this clonotype: A much bigger clone sits one base away, suggesting this may be a read error. In nucleotides, the CDR3 is TGTGCCACCAGTGAGTTTGTTAGCGGGAGTTGGAATGTTGAGCAGTTCTTC. Its protein is CATSEFVSGSWNVEQFF. This rearrangement joins TRBV24-1 to TRBJ2-1; TRBD2 aligns across 9 bases. CDR3 length equals 17 residues. Germline lookup yields CDR1 KGHDR and CDR2 SFDVKD. V trimming: 4 bases; J trimming: 9 bases; junction bases outside the gene matches: 15.

The V and J genes are TRBV15 and TRBJ2-4; a weak D match, TRBD1 (5 bases). Germline CDR1 LNHNV, CDR2 YYDKDF (reference sequence). With 0 bases removed from V and 0 bases from J, the gap between germline ends came to 12 bases. The CDR3 extends over 17 amino acids. Here the CDR3 reads CATSRDFRGSAKNIQYF. Written as DNA, the CDR3 is TGTGCCACCAGCAGAGATTTTAGGGGCTCAGCCAAAAACATTCAGTACTTC.

As concerns this clonotype: A much larger clone lies one base from this, so it may be a read error. J is TRBJ2-3 and V is TRBV4-3, with unresolved D. The CDR3 runs to 15 residues. The germline V gene has CDR1 LGHNA and CDR2 YSLEER. The CDR3 protein is CASSPTRQRTDTRYF. CDR3 sequence (DNA): TGCGCCAGCAGCCCCACGCGGCAGCGCACAGATACGCGGTATTTT.

Note on this clonotype: Relative to the germline gene, one junction end is altered; a read error may explain this. This chain connects TRBV27 to TRBJ2-3; 13 bases agree with TRBD2. The germline gives CDR1 MNHEY, CDR2 SMNVEV (reference sequence). The CDR3 covers 19 residues. CDR3 coding DNA: TGTGCCAGCAGTCTCACTTTTCCGGGACTAGCGGGGCGCACAGCTACGCAGTATTTT. This translates into CASSLTFPGLAGRTATQYF.

This clonotype was picked up a small number of times. The chain couples TRBV30 to TRBJ2-5; 8 bases are shared with TRBD2. CDR1 GTSNPN and CDR2 SVGIG come from the germline V gene (reference sequence). The CDR3 contains 13 residues. V was pared by 4 bases and J by 5 bases, with 6 bases of the junction left unmatched. The CDR3 nucleotides are TGTGCCTGGAATGGACTAGCTTGGGAGACCCAGTACTTC. This encodes CAWNGLAWETQYF.